The 6 T cell receptor beta chains reported below all come from one sample, sequenced in a study of early T cells in non-severe SARS-CoV-2 infection. MiXCR was run by TCRdb on the 5' RACE reads, yielding one entry per CDR3 protein. Here the sample spans tens of thousands of distinct CDR3 sequences, 2.9% being singletons. The sequencing input was whole blood. Receptors were obtained from an adult who was a healthcare worker with PCR-confirmed SARS-CoV-2 infection or an uninfected control (not recorded which).

This clonotype came up many times. The CDR3 region has the DNA TGCGCCAGCAGCCAAGTAGGGACAACGAACACTGAAGCTTTCTTT. Residues: CASSQVGTTNTEAFF. The chain links TRBV4-1 to TRBJ1-1; tentatively, D is TRBD1 (6 bases). Germline values: CDR1 MGHRA, CDR2 YSYEKL. The CDR3 contains 15 residues. The V end was cut by 1 base, the J end by 1 base, with 10 bases between.

In its sample, this clonotype was seen many times. DNA of the CDR3: TGTGCCAGCAGATGGAGCCTCGGGGAAACCTACGAGCAGTACGTC. Its protein product is CASRWSLGETYEQYV. The rearrangement uses TRBV5-5 and TRBJ2-7; tentative D call: TRBD2 (5 bases). With 5 bases removed from V and 2 bases from J, the gap between germline ends came to 17 bases. The CDR3 runs to 15 residues. Germline CDR1 SGHKS, CDR2 YYEKEE (reference sequence).

This clonotype was counted ten times or more. The chain has TRBV27 and TRBJ2-5; no firm D call. CDR3 length: 14 residues. V lost 3 bases, J lost 7 bases, and 15 bases lay in between. Germline loops: CDR1 MNHEY, CDR2 SMNVEV (reference sequence). The DNA for the CDR3 is TGTGCCAGCAGTTTGTCCGGGTCCCCTGGGACCCAGTACTTC. Its translation is CASSLSGSPGTQYF.

The table lists this clonotype with many counts. V is TRBV3-1 and J is TRBJ2-3; TRBD2 agrees at 12 bases. The germline V gene encodes CDR1 LGHDT and CDR2 YNNKEL (reference sequence). CDR3 size: 16 residues. V dropped 1 base and J dropped 1; count of bases not matched to a gene: 0. For the CDR3, the DNA is TGTGCCAGCAGCCAAGGACTAGCGGGGGGCACAGATACGCAGTATTTT. This codes for CASSQGLAGGTDTQYF.

This clonotype was counted many times. The chain employs TRBV2 and TRBJ1-1; D call uncertain. CDR3 length: 11 amino acids. The germline CDR1 and CDR2 sequences are SNHLY and FYNNEI. V lost 6 bases, J lost 3 bases, and 5 bases lay in between. The CDR3 bases are TGTGCCAGCAGCCGGTACACTGAAGCTTTCTTT. It yields the protein CASSRYTEAFF.

This clonotype was counted many times. V usage is TRBV18 and J usage is TRBJ1-6, with D uncertain. Germline lookup yields CDR1 KGHSH and CDR2 LQKENI. The CDR3 consists of 13 residues. With 2 bases removed from V and 5 bases from J, the gap between germline ends came to 4 bases. The CDR3 is CASSPNNNSPLHF. The CDR3 coding sequence is TGTGCCAGCTCACCAAACAATAATTCACCCCTCCACTTT.